The clone carrying this T cell receptor beta chain was seen many times. Its specificity is unknown. Germline CDR1 is MDHEN and CDR2 is SYDVKM. Trimming cost V 1 base and J 5 bases, with 5 bases left between them. This CDR3 contains 12 residues. The sample originates from a study of spatial heterogeneity in lung cancer. Whole-study findings and limits: The number of expanded tumor alpha and beta chains correlated with mutation number.

Sample time point: sample taken at primary tumor resection. TCRdb recomputed calls from the 5' RACE reads with MiXCR, one row per CDR3 protein. The repertoire holds around 11,000 distinct CDR3 sequences, with 7.5% to 9% as singletons. Sequenced material: lung tumor tissue, taken at surgery. V is TRBV28 and J is TRBJ2-5; D gene uncertain. The origin of this receptor is a female donor with early-stage non-small cell lung cancer. CDR3 loop: CASSLLRETQYF. DNA for the CDR3: TGTGCCAGCAGTTTATTGAGGGAGACCCAGTACTTC. Combining the CDR3 with reference TRBV28 and TRBJ2-5 gives the whole variable domain DVKVTQSSRYLVKRTGEKVFLECVQDMDHENMFWYRQDPGLGLRLIYFSYDVKMKEKGDIPEGYSVSREKKERFSLILESASTNQTSMYLCASSLLRETQYFGPGTRLLVL.